Listed here is a single T cell receptor (beta chain). Its antigen remains unidentified. The data were obtained in a study of immune evolution from preneoplasia to lung adenocarcinoma. Study background: HLA loss of heterozygosity: 7% AIS, approximately 15% MIA, roughly 30% ADC, none AAH. Findings and caveats of the study: Normal lung had highest clonality; later lesions appeared denser, more diverse. From normal lung to invasive adenocarcinoma, top clone frequencies appeared to decrease.

Data came from immunoSEQ multiplex PCR; TCRdb stores just in-frame clones and leaves some out. The table has about 4,200 clones, around 74% seen once; the top ten hold 25% to 30%. Two lung cancer pathologists independently confirmed each histologic diagnosis. The V gene end was trimmed by 0 bases and the J gene end by 5 bases; junction bases not matched to a gene: 5. Germline CDR1 and CDR2: SGHRS and YFSETQ. The CDR3 has 14 residues. The chain combines TRBV5-1 with TRBJ2-7; the match to TRBD2 covers 7 bases. This sequence was found in a person aged 40-60 years with lung adenocarcinoma. Some clones in this sample may be carry-over from other donors' samples. The sample comprised FFPE invasive lung adenocarcinoma tissue. CDR3 loop: CASSLGRENHEQYF. In nucleotides, the CDR3 is TGCGCCAGCAGCTTGGGGCGGGAGAACCACGAGCAGTACTTC.